This T cell receptor beta chain stems from a study of blood T cell repertoires in COVID-19. Study-wide background: Whether acute or convalescent, the COVID-19 samples came from the United States, Italy and Spain.

Original processing methods: Reference gene primer amplification yielded estimated nucleated cell counts. Generated by immunoSEQ multiplex PCR, the TCRdb table keeps only in-frame clones and is missing some. That table furnishes V, J and clone size, whereas the DNA furnished D and trimming. In the table there are 20,000 to 30,000 clones, around 94% of which are singletons. The germline CDR1 and CDR2 sequences are SGHDN and FVKESK. The CDR3 is 20 residues long. Germline trimming cut 4 bases from V and 1 base from J; bases unmatched to any gene: 11. This receptor was identified in a woman between 45 and 60 years old with active COVID-19. The chain combines TRBV14 with TRBJ2-2; 14 nucleotides line up with TRBD2. The specimen sequenced was peripheral blood. For the CDR3, the DNA is TGTGCCAGCAGCCTACTCACCGGGACTAGCGGGGGCCGGAACACCGGGGAGCTGTTTTTT. Its translation: CASSLLTGTSGGRNTGELFF.